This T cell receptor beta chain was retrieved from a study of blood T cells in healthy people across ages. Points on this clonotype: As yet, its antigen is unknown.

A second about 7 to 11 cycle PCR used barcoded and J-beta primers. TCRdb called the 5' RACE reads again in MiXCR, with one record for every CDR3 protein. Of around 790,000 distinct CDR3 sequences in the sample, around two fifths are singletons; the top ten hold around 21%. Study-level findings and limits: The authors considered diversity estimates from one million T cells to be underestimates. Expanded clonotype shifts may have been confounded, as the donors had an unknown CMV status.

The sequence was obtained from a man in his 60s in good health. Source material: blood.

CDR3 region: CASSARTSGDIWYETQYF. CDR3 nucleotide sequence: TGTGCCAGCAGCGCACGGACGTCGGGGGATATTTGGTATGAGACCCAGTACTTC. J is TRBJ2-5 and V is TRBV11-1; D might be TRBD2 (6 bases). The V gene lost 5 bases and the J gene lost 5 bases, with 27 bases spanning the gap. The V gene's germline CDR1 is SGHAT and CDR2 FQDESV (reference sequence). The CDR3 runs to 18 residues.